The clone carrying this T cell receptor beta chain was picked up a small number of times. The antigen is undetermined. Profiling relied on immunoSEQ multiplex PCR, and the TCRdb table lists in-frame clones only, not all of them. The sample yields 78,000 or so clones, about nine tenths seen once. CDR3 length: 11 amino acids. Looked up from germline, CDR1 is LNHDA and CDR2 is SQIVND (reference sequence). Between the trimmed V and J ends, which lost 5 bases and 5 bases, there was a span of 7 bases. The record originates from a study of graft-versus-host responses after intestinal transplantation. Study information: Following induction with anti-thymocyte globulin, all recipients were given tacrolimus and steroids for around three years. Study conclusions and caveats: Patients who carried graft-donor T cell macrochimerism also had high graft-versus-host to host-versus-graft clonal ratios in their allografts. Early after transplant, HvG clones declined as circulating GvH clones peaked. GvH clones occurred in recipient marrow; some first appeared in ileum or blood.

The sample in question was unstimulated CD8+ T cells sorted from spleen or lymph node cells, obtained before transplant. This chain joins TRBV19 and TRBJ2-7; perhaps TRBD2 as D (5 bases). This receptor was taken from a human donor who was the organ donor for an intestinal transplant. CDR3 loop: CASSSGNEQYF. CDR3 nucleotides: TGTGCCAGTAGTTCGGGGAACGAGCAGTACTTC.